The rows below give T cell receptor beta chains drawn from one sample of a study of blood T cell repertoires in COVID-19. The data were produced by immunoSEQ multiplex PCR, yet TCRdb's version contains in-frame clones alone and is incomplete. The profile shows roughly 260,000 clones, about nine tenths of them singletons. Specimen: PBMCs or T cells enriched from blood (not recorded which). These receptors all come from a human donor in a cohort exposed to, infected with or recovered from COVID-19 (not recorded which). The donor label of this sample is uncertain. Each CDR3 is given with its conserved first and last residue. A D gene is named only where the DNA matches it firmly. Only some rows state a clone size, as once, few, many or a class for expanded clones.

V: TRBV12-5; size: -; D: TRBD1; J: TRBJ1-4; DNA: TGTGCTAGTGGGCAGACAGGGTTTAATGAAAAACTGTTTTTT; CDR3: CASGQTGFNEKLFF
V: TRBV5-5; size: -; D: TRBD2; J: TRBJ2-2; DNA: TGTGCCAGCAGCCGGGTGGGGACTAGCGGATTCGGGGAGCTGTTTTTT; CDR3: CASSRVGTSGFGELFF
V: TRBV19; size: -; D: TRBD1; J: TRBJ2-1; DNA: TGTGCCAGTAGTCCGGGGACAGGGGAACACAATGAGCAGTTCTTC; CDR3: CASSPGTGEHNEQFF
V: TRBV5-8; size: -; D: TRBD1; J: TRBJ1-1; DNA: TGTGCCAGCAGCTCGGGACAGGGGGCGGACACTGAAGCTTTCTTT; CDR3: CASSSGQGADTEAFF
V: TRBV5-4; size: -; D: TRBD1; J: TRBJ1-1; DNA: TGTGCCAGCAGCCAAGACAGGGTAGGGGACACTGAAGCTTTCTTT; CDR3: CASSQDRVGDTEAFF
V: TRBV7-2; size: -; D: -; J: TRBJ2-1; DNA: TGTGCCAGCAGCTTAAACCCCGATCGACTGGAGCAGTTCTTC; CDR3: CASSLNPDRLEQFF
V: TRBV5-6; size: -; D: TRBD1; J: TRBJ1-3; DNA: TGTGCCAGCAGCTTGGAGACAGGGGGACCTGGAAACACCATATATTTT; CDR3: CASSLETGGPGNTIYF
V: TRBV14; size: -; D: TRBD1; J: TRBJ1-1; DNA: TGTGCCAGCAGCCAAGATAGGACAGGGTGGACTGAAGCTTTCTTT; CDR3: CASSQDRTGWTEAFF
V: TRBV19; size: -; D: -; J: TRBJ1-1; DNA: TGTGCCAGTAGTCCGGACGCGGGGTGCGCTTTCTTT; CDR3: CASSPDAGCAFF
V: TRBV7-9; size: -; D: TRBD2; J: TRBJ2-5; DNA: TGTGCCAGCAGCCGACGGACTAGCGGGGACCAAGAGACCCAGTACTTC; CDR3: CASSRRTSGDQETQYF
V: TRBV9; size: once; D: -; J: TRBJ1-6; DNA: TGTGCCAGCAGCGTAGATGGGGGCGGCCACGGTTCGGGTAATTCACCCCTCCACTTT; CDR3: CASSVDGGGHGSGNSPLHF
V: TRBV6-2/TRBV6-3; size: -; D: TRBD1; J: TRBJ1-1; DNA: TGTGCCAGCAGTTACTTACAGGGGGGGACTGAAGCTTTCTTT; CDR3: CASSYLQGGTEAFF
V: TRBV14; size: once; D: TRBD2; J: TRBJ2-7; DNA: TGTGCCAGCAGCCCCGAGACGGGAGGCTACGAGCAGTACTTC; CDR3: CASSPETGGYEQYF
V: TRBV4-3; size: -; D: TRBD2; J: TRBJ2-3; DNA: TGCGCCAGCAGCCAAGATCTTGGAACTAGCGGGGGCAAGTTT; CDR3: CASSQDLGTSGGKF
V: TRBV6-1; size: -; D: -; J: TRBJ1-6; DNA: TGTGCCAGCAGTGAAGCAGGCAGGGGTCGGTCACCCCTCCACTTT; CDR3: CASSEAGRGRSPLHF
V: TRBV7-2; size: -; D: TRBD1; J: TRBJ1-6; DNA: TGTGCCAGCACCCGCGAGGGACAGGGGTTCGGTTCACCCCTCCACTTT; CDR3: CASTREGQGFGSPLHF
V: TRBV4-1; size: -; D: -; J: TRBJ1-2; DNA: TGCGCCAGCAGCGTAACAGGGAGGGGTTATGGCTACACCTTC; CDR3: CASSVTGRGYGYTF
V: TRBV2; size: -; D: -; J: TRBJ1-4; DNA: TGTGCCAGCAGTGCGTCCAGGGTAGAAGAAAAACTGTTTTTT; CDR3: CASSASRVEEKLFF
V: TRBV7-3; size: -; D: TRBD1; J: TRBJ1-4; DNA: TGTGCCAGCAGGACTAGGGGGCAAGGGGGTGAAAAACTGTTTTTT; CDR3: CASRTRGQGGEKLFF
V: TRBV7-9; size: -; D: -; J: TRBJ2-7; DNA: TGTGCCAGCAGCTTAGTAGAAGGGGCTGACGAGCAGTACTTC; CDR3: CASSLVEGADEQYF
V: TRBV10-3; size: -; D: TRBD1; J: TRBJ2-7; DNA: TGTGCCATCAGCGGACAGGACCACGAGCAGTACTTC; CDR3: CAISGQDHEQYF
V: TRBV21-1; size: -; D: -; J: TRBJ1-5; DNA: TGTGCCAGCAGCAAATATGGGGGGGGCGATAGCAATCAGCCCCAGCATTTT; CDR3: CASSKYGGGDSNQPQHF
V: TRBV4-1; size: once; D: TRBD2; J: TRBJ2-7; DNA: TGCGCCAGCAGCCAAGATCCTAGCGGGGGGGTTAAATCCTACGAGCAGTACTTC; CDR3: CASSQDPSGGVKSYEQYF
V: TRBV6-5; size: -; D: TRBD1; J: TRBJ1-2; DNA: TGTGCCATCAGGGACAGGGAGCGCGCCATCTATGGCTACACCTTC; CDR3: CAIRDRERAIYGYTF
V: TRBV19; size: -; D: -; J: TRBJ2-1; DNA: TGTGCCAGTAGTATACGCGGTAACAATGAGCAGTTCTTC; CDR3: CASSIRGNNEQFF
V: TRBV5-1; size: once; D: -; J: TRBJ1-4; DNA: TGCGCCAGCAGCTCCCGGCCCGCCTACAAGACATCTAATGAAAAACTGTTTTTT; CDR3: CASSSRPAYKTSNEKLFF
V: TRBV6-5; size: -; D: -; J: TRBJ1-2; DNA: TGTGCCAGCAGTAGCCTCGGCAGGGCTAACTATGGCTACACCTTC; CDR3: CASSSLGRANYGYTF
V: TRBV19; size: -; D: -; J: TRBJ2-1; DNA: TGTGCCAGTAGTATGGACACGGAGTACAATGAGCAGTTCTTC; CDR3: CASSMDTEYNEQFF
V: TRBV5-1; size: -; D: -; J: TRBJ2-7; DNA: TGCGCCAGCCGCCCTACCTTTAGGGGCCTCGAGCAGTACTTC; CDR3: CASRPTFRGLEQYF